The next 13 T cell receptor beta chains were all read from a single sample in a study of shared clonotypes between healthy human individuals. The assay was immunoSEQ multiplex PCR, and TCRdb's table has in-frame clones only and misses some. The data show 1 million to 1.2 million clones, 60% to 80% seen once. Sequencing was performed on memory CD4+ T cells from PBMCs. Subset: CD45RA-negative fraction. The receptors were sampled from a man aged 18 to 30 in good health. Some clones in this sample may be carry-over from other donors' samples.

This chain uses TRBV7-2 with TRBJ2-7; 11 bases line up with TRBD1. The CDR3 loop spans 15 amino acids. From germline, CDR1 is SGHTA and CDR2 FQGNSA. J gave up 5 bases and V 5 bases, and 8 bases lay outside the gene matches. The CDR3 nucleotides read TGTGCCAGCAGCAAGGACAGGGGGCGCATGAACGAGCAGTACTTC. This gives the protein CASSKDRGRMNEQYF.

V is TRBV7-2 and J is TRBJ2-3; TRBD2 matches 9 bases. V dropped 8 bases and J dropped 4; count of bases not matched to a gene: 7. CDR3 length: 14 amino acids. Germline V gene lookup returns CDR1 SGHTA and CDR2 FQGNSA. The CDR3 DNA reads as TGTGCCAGCCGTAGCGGGAGAGGGGCAGATACGCAGTATTTT. It codes for CASRSGRGADTQYF.

The J gene is TRBJ2-1, the V gene TRBV6-5, with 10 positions matching TRBD2. CDR1 is MNHEY, CDR2 SVGAGI, per germline. V was clipped by 0 bases and J by 9 bases; unmatched bases: 5. The CDR3 length is 15 residues. In DNA, the CDR3 is TGTGCCAGCAGTTACTCAAGCGGGAGGGCCCGTGAGCAGTTCTTC. Its translation is CASSYSSGRAREQFF.

The chain has TRBV9 and TRBJ2-7; D gene ambiguous. CDR3 length: 13 residues. With 7 bases removed from V and 7 bases from J, the gap between germline ends came to 18 bases. Looked up from germline, CDR1 is SGDLS and CDR2 is YYNGEE. The CDR3 coding sequence is TGTGCCAGCGCACAAGCCCCGACACGAGAGCAGTACTTC. Translated: CASAQAPTREQYF.

The chain uses TRBV2 and TRBJ1-5, with 12 nucleotides matching TRBD1. Trimming cost V 3 bases and J 7 bases; bases outside gene matches: 7. Germline values: CDR1 SNHLY, CDR2 FYNNEI. The CDR3 is 16 amino acids. CDR3 in DNA: TGTGCCAGCAGTGAGCAGGGACAGGGGGCCAGACAGCCCCAGCATTTT. Translation: CASSEQGQGARQPQHF.

The chain recombines TRBV2 with TRBJ2-7; 9 bases are a match to TRBD2. Germline CDR1 and CDR2: SNHLY and FYNNEI. This CDR3 spans 15 amino acids. The junction had 9 bases not matched to a gene; V was cut back by 4 bases and J by 5 bases. The CDR3 loop reads CASSVGREGRNEQYF. CDR3 in DNA: TGTGCCAGCAGTGTAGGGCGGGAGGGCCGCAACGAGCAGTACTTC.

The genes are TRBV2 and TRBJ2-7; 12 bases line up with TRBD1. J lost 5 bases, V lost 4 bases, and 9 bases had no gene match. CDR1 and CDR2 (germline): SNHLY, FYNNEI. The length of the CDR3 is 16 residues. The CDR3 DNA is TGTGCCAGCAGTGGGGGTACCGGGACAGGGGGCAACGAGCAGTACTTC. The encoded protein is CASSGGTGTGGNEQYF.

Comment on this clone: The sample carries other DNA sequences with the same CDR3. J is TRBJ2-5 and V is TRBV4-1; a weak D match, TRBD2 (6 bases). This CDR3 region has 14 residues. Trimming cost V 2 bases and J 1 base, with 8 bases left between them. Germline CDR1 and CDR2: MGHRA and YSYEKL. This chain's CDR3 is CASSQTGSQETQYF. The CDR3, as DNA: TGCGCCAGCAGCCAAACCGGGAGCCAAGAGACCCAGTACTTC.

The table lists this clone with a few counts. The chain uses TRBV6-6 and TRBJ2-2, with no clear D. V lost 5 bases and J lost 7, with 11 bases in between. Germline V CDR1 and CDR2: MNHNY, SVGAGI (reference sequence). CDR3 length: 13 residues. This chain's CDR3 is CASSAPGGGELFF. DNA of the CDR3: TGTGCCAGCAGTGCGCCAGGTGGCGGGGAGCTGTTTTTT.

This sequence joins TRBV10-3 and TRBJ2-1; 8 nucleotides align to TRBD2. The CDR3 runs to 15 residues. V lost 6 bases, J lost 9 bases, and 13 bases stayed unmatched. Germline V gene lookup returns CDR1 ENHRY and CDR2 SYGVKD. The CDR3 loop reads CAIRSQAGVRGEQFF. CDR3 coding DNA: TGTGCCATCAGGAGCCAAGCGGGAGTTAGGGGTGAGCAGTTCTTC.

This chain connects TRBV10-1 to TRBJ1-2, with D possibly being TRBD1 (6 bases). V gave up 0 bases and J gave up 2 bases, with 25 bases separating them. Germline lookup yields CDR1 WNHNN and CDR2 SYGVQD (reference sequence). The CDR3 contains 20 residues. CDR3 sequence reads: CASSESFGLAGAGRNYGYTF. CDR3 nucleotides: TGCGCCAGCAGTGAGTCGTTCGGTTTGGCAGGGGCCGGTAGGAACTATGGCTACACCTTC.

J is TRBJ1-2 and V is TRBV5-8; D uncertain. The germline V and J ends were trimmed by 4 bases and 3 bases, with 25 bases remaining between them. This CDR3 has 18 residues. The V gene's germline CDR1 is SGHTS and CDR2 YDEGEE. The DNA of the CDR3 is TGTGCCAGCAGCCAGCAGACCGGAGGCCCTAAGGGAGACTATGGCTACACCTTC. Encoded protein: CASSQQTGGPKGDYGYTF.

The chain employs TRBV10-3 and TRBJ2-7, with 10 bases identical to TRBD2. The germline V gene has CDR1 ENHRY and CDR2 SYGVKD. There are 15 residues in the CDR3. The CDR3 spells CATLGSGRVSYEQYF. The CDR3 DNA reads as TGTGCGACATTGGGCAGCGGGAGGGTGTCCTACGAGCAGTACTTC.